The source of this TCR beta chain is a study of blood T cells in healthy people across ages. This clonotype was seen at least ten times. Its antigen is unidentified. Findings of the study overall: Roughly linear declines in TCR beta diversity per million T cells occurred with age. The CMV status of each donor remained undetermined, and this could have confounded shifts in expanded clonotypes.

Then a second PCR, running about 6 to 11 cycles, was carried out with a sample-barcoded 5' primer and a J-beta primer mix. TCRdb fed the 5' RACE reads into MiXCR, producing one record per CDR3 protein. The sample has roughly 1.7 million distinct CDR3 sequences; roughly 32% are singletons. Isolation yielded PBMCs, at least 6 million per sample, in every case. The TCR comes from a woman between 25 and 40 years old in good health. The sample consisted of blood.

CDR3 sequence (DNA): TGCGCCAGCAGCTCCTGGGTCAACTACGAGCAGTACTTC. This sequence encodes CASSSWVNYEQYF. The V gene is TRBV5-1, the J gene TRBJ2-7; unclear D gene. Germline V gives CDR1 SGHRS, CDR2 YFSETQ. Trimming shortened V by 3 bases and J by 3 bases, and 10 bases separated the two germline ends. The CDR3 consists of 13 residues.